The 32 T cell receptor beta chains in this list originate from one sample, sequenced in a study of T cell changes during pregnancy in multiple sclerosis. The assay was immunoSEQ multiplex PCR, and TCRdb's table has in-frame clones only and misses some. There are approximately 48,000 clones in the sample; 94% occur only once, and roughly 5.4% lies in the top ten. Here the sequenced sample was CD8+ T cells from peripheral blood mononuclear cells, taken before pregnancy. These receptor sequences come from a female donor with multiple sclerosis, enrolled in a pregnancy study.

The CDR3 loop reads CASMTRDRGENSYNEQFF. CDR3 bases: TGTGCCAGCATGACCCGGGACAGGGGCGAAAATTCCTACAATGAGCAGTTCTTC. This chain links TRBV7-9 with TRBJ2-1, with 10 bases that match TRBD1. The CDR3 spans 18 residues. Trimming at V came to 7 bases and at J to 1 base, leaving 13 bases not matched to a gene. Germline V gives CDR1 SEHNR, CDR2 FQNEAQ (reference sequence).

This clone was observed a single time. The rearrangement joins TRBV28 to TRBJ1-5; 10 nucleotides line up with TRBD1. There are 16 residues in the CDR3. Germline CDR1 MDHEN, CDR2 SYDVKM. V was clipped by 4 bases and J by 6 bases; unmatched bases: 9. CDR3 nucleotide sequence: TGTGCCAGCAGTTCCCTCGGGACAGGGGACGGTCAGCCCCAGCATTTT. It yields the protein CASSSLGTGDGQPQHF.

The chain carries TRBV27 and TRBJ2-1, with 10 bases that match TRBD2. Unmatched junction bases numbered 9, after V lost 0 bases and J lost 7 bases. The CDR3 is 17 residues long. The V gene's germline CDR1 is MNHEY and CDR2 SMNVEV (reference sequence). CDR3 DNA sequence: TGTGCCAGCAGTTTATCCCGATTCAGCGGGAGGGAGAATGAGCAGTTCTTC. Amino acid sequence: CASSLSRFSGRENEQFF.

This clone was detected only once. This chain links TRBV7-9 with TRBJ2-4, with D perhaps TRBD2 (5 bases). Trimming removed 0 bases at V and 9 bases at J, with 15 bases between. In germline, CDR1 is SEHNR, CDR2 FQNEAQ (reference sequence). This CDR3 comprises 15 residues. CDR3 nucleotides: TGTGCCAGCAGCTTAGCCCTCGGCGGGCATAGCATTCAGTACTTC. Translation gives CASSLALGGHSIQYF.

The V call is TRBV7-8, the J call TRBJ2-7; 8 bases map to TRBD1. The J segment lost 3 bases and the V segment lost 5 bases, leaving 18 bases of the junction unmatched. CDR3 length: 18 amino acids. The germline CDR1 and CDR2 sequences are SGHVS and FQNEAQ. CDR3 in DNA: TGTGCCAGCAGCGGTTCGACAGGGGCGCAAGCCTCCCTCTACGAGCAGTACTTC. It yields the protein CASSGSTGAQASLYEQYF.

J is TRBJ1-2 and V is TRBV12-5, with D perhaps matching TRBD1 (5 bases). V lost 1 base, J lost 5 bases, and 17 bases lay in between. The length of the CDR3 is 16 residues. Germline V CDR1 and CDR2: LGHNT, FRNRAP. CDR3 sequence reads: CASGLGTRGGPYGYTF. The CDR3 DNA sequence: TGTGCTAGTGGTTTGGGCACAAGGGGCGGTCCTTATGGCTACACCTTC.

The gene calls are TRBV28 and TRBJ1-2; D remains ambiguous. CDR1 is MDHEN and CDR2 is SYDVKM in the germline V gene. CDR3 size: 11 residues. Trimming took off 5 bases at V and 8 bases at J, with 9 bases between the two ends. This chain's CDR3 is CASSPPSGYTF. CDR3 in DNA: TGTGCCAGCAGTCCCCCTTCGGGCTACACCTTC.

The chain recombines TRBV9 with TRBJ2-2; possibly TRBD2 for D (6 bases). V lost 0 bases and J lost 11, with 29 bases in between. Germline loops: CDR1 SGDLS, CDR2 YYNGEE. The CDR3 length is 19 residues. Written as DNA, the CDR3 is TGTGCCAGCAGCGTAGTTGGAAGAGGCTATGGGGAGGATTACGCCGAGCTGTTTTTT. The encoded protein is CASSVVGRGYGEDYAELFF.

The CDR3, as DNA: TGTGCCAGCAGTTTATCGTCGGCCTACGAGCAGTACTTC. It is translated as CASSLSSAYEQYF. The rearrangement uses TRBV27 and TRBJ2-7; no definite D call. The CDR3 sequence is 13 residues long. CDR1 is MNHEY, CDR2 SMNVEV, per germline (reference sequence). V lost 0 bases and J lost 2, with 5 bases in between.

This chain joins TRBV5-1 and TRBJ1-5, with 11 bases lining up with TRBD1. CDR3 length equals 15 residues. Germline CDR1 and CDR2: SGHRS and YFSETQ. V lost 0 bases and J lost 6; bases outside the gene matches: 2. The CDR3 nucleotides are TGCGCCAGCAGCTTGGGGACAGGGGGCGGTCAGCCCCAGCATTTT. Amino acids: CASSLGTGGGQPQHF. Full variable domain (remainder filled in from reference TRBV5-1 and TRBJ1-5): KAGVTQTPRYLIKTRGQQVTLSCSPISGHRSVSWYQQTPGQGLQFLFEYFSETQRNKGNFPGRFSGRQFSNSRSEMNVSTLELGDSALYLCASSLGTGGGQPQHFGDGTRLSIL.

The gene calls are TRBV7-2 and TRBJ2-7; TRBD2 aligns across 10 bases. Germline assignment: CDR1 SGHTA and CDR2 FQGNSA. The CDR3 contains 15 residues. The V gene end was trimmed by 5 bases and the J gene end by 0 bases; junction bases not matched to a gene: 4. Written as DNA, the CDR3 is TGTGCCAGCAGCCCTCTAGCGGGAGCCTCCTACGAGCAGTACTTC. Its translation is CASSPLAGASYEQYF.

This clone was counted once. The chain recombines TRBV7-2 with TRBJ2-7, with a weak D call TRBD2 (5 bases). Germline CDR1 SGHTA, CDR2 FQGNSA. V was pared by 5 bases and J by 1 base, with 15 bases between. The CDR3 contains 15 residues. The CDR3 coding sequence is TGTGCCAGCAGCGCCTTCAGCGGTCCTTCCTACGAGCAGTACTTC. Translating gives CASSAFSGPSYEQYF.

The chain employs TRBV5-1 and TRBJ1-1, with D unclear. The germline CDR1 and CDR2 sequences are SGHRS and YFSETQ. The CDR3 loop spans 15 amino acids. V dropped 0 bases and J dropped 3 bases, with 12 bases sitting between them. The CDR3, as DNA: TGCGCCAGCAGCTTGGTGTCGAGTGATGACACTGAAGCTTTCTTT. Its translation: CASSLVSSDDTEAFF.

V and J are TRBV4-3 and TRBJ1-1; D unresolved. V lost 0 bases, J lost 0 bases, and 14 bases lay in between. The CDR3 has 17 amino acids. In germline, CDR1 is LGHNA, CDR2 YSLEER. The CDR3 nucleotides are TGCGCCAGCAGCCAAGATAGCGGCAGGCGACTGAACACTGAAGCTTTCTTT. This gives the protein CASSQDSGRRLNTEAFF.

The chain carries TRBV27 and TRBJ2-7; D remains ambiguous. Trimming took off 2 bases at V and 0 bases at J, with 8 bases between the two ends. CDR3 length equals 14 residues. Germline assignment: CDR1 MNHEY and CDR2 SMNVEV (reference sequence). CDR3 region: CASSLDTSSYEQYF. The CDR3 nucleotides read TGTGCCAGCAGTTTAGACACGAGCTCCTACGAGCAGTACTTC.

The chain employs TRBV7-2 and TRBJ2-2; TRBD1 agrees at 8 bases. The CDR3 runs 17 residues. The junction had 10 bases not matched to a gene; V was cut back by 6 bases and J by 1 base. Germline CDR1 reads SGHTA; CDR2 reads FQGNSA. The CDR3 reads CASRRTIGQGNTGELFF. The CDR3 DNA is TGTGCCAGCAGGCGGACGATTGGACAGGGGAACACCGGGGAGCTGTTTTTT.

The V call is TRBV4-1, the J call TRBJ1-2, with 8 nucleotides matching TRBD1. V dropped 3 bases and J dropped 3; count of bases not matched to a gene: 15. Germline V CDR1 and CDR2: MGHRA, YSYEKL. The CDR3 length is 18 residues. CDR3 loop: CASSHEDIGQGGHYGYTF. The DNA for the CDR3 is TGCGCCAGCAGCCACGAAGATATCGGACAGGGAGGTCACTATGGCTACACCTTC.

V gene TRBV7-9 combines with J gene TRBJ1-4; 10 positions agree with TRBD1. With 4 bases clipped from V and 8 bases from J, the junction kept 10 bases outside the gene matches. The CDR3 consists of 16 residues. In germline, CDR1 is SEHNR, CDR2 FQNEAQ (reference sequence). CDR3 in amino acids: CASSSPTGGIMEKLFF. The CDR3 region has the DNA TGTGCCAGCAGCTCGCCGACAGGGGGCATAATGGAAAAACTGTTTTTT.

The CDR3 region is CASSQPRAGPESAPYEQYF. The CDR3, as DNA: TGTGCCAGCAGCCAACCCCGGGCAGGGCCCGAGTCAGCCCCCTACGAGCAGTACTTC. The chain uses TRBV4-2 and TRBJ2-7, with D possibly being TRBD1 (5 bases). Germline CDR1 is LGHNA and CDR2 is YNFKEQ. The V gene lost 2 bases and the J gene lost 2 bases, with 25 bases spanning the gap. The CDR3 runs to 19 residues.

The J gene is TRBJ2-5, the V gene TRBV7-8, with 9 bases aligning to TRBD2. The germline gives CDR1 SGHVS, CDR2 FQNEAQ. J gave up 8 bases and V 5 bases, and 21 bases lay outside the gene matches. This CDR3 is built from 18 residues. In DNA, the CDR3 is TGTGCCAGCAGCCCCTCTCGTGGCGGGAGGGGACTTGGGGGTACCCAGTACTTC. Amino acids: CASSPSRGGRGLGGTQYF.

The rearrangement links TRBV6-4 to TRBJ2-2, with 13 bases that match TRBD2. The CDR3 has 16 amino acids. Per the germline V gene, CDR1 is MRHNA and CDR2 is SNTAGT. After removal of 0 bases from V and 5 bases from J, the junction contained 0 bases not matched to a gene. The CDR3 loop reads CASSDSGLAGTGELFF. CDR3 sequence (DNA): TGTGCCAGCAGTGACTCGGGACTAGCGGGAACCGGGGAGCTGTTTTTT.

This rearrangement joins TRBV19 to TRBJ1-1; 8 bases match TRBD1. Germline CDR1 reads LNHDA; CDR2 reads SQIVND (reference sequence). V lost 4 bases to trimming and J lost 0 bases; unmatched junction nucleotides: 1. CDR3 length equals 14 residues. The CDR3 DNA reads TGTGCCAGTAGTAGGACAGGGATGAACACTGAAGCTTTCTTT. Protein product: CASSRTGMNTEAFF.

The rearrangement joins TRBV2 to TRBJ2-1; 8 nucleotides line up with TRBD1. V lost 2 bases, J lost 4 bases, and 1 base stayed unmatched. The CDR3 contains 14 residues. Germline loops: CDR1 SNHLY, CDR2 FYNNEI. CDR3 coding DNA: TGTGCCAGCAGTGAATGGACAGGGTACAATGAGCAGTTCTTC. It is translated as CASSEWTGYNEQFF.

The chain uses TRBV20-1 and TRBJ2-1; 7 nucleotides align to TRBD2. The CDR3 loop spans 11 amino acids. The ends lost 4 bases at V and 15 bases at J; junction bases unmatched: 9. Germline CDR1 reads DFQATT; CDR2 reads SNEGSKA (reference sequence). This CDR3 is CSATGLGSPFF. The CDR3 nucleotides are TGCAGTGCTACTGGACTAGGGTCGCCGTTCTTC.

The chain has TRBV6-5 and TRBJ2-1; 8 positions agree with TRBD2. The CDR3 runs 14 residues. Germline V lookup: CDR1 MNHEY, CDR2 SVGAGI. V shed 2 bases and J 7 bases; nucleotides not matched to a gene: 4. The CDR3 coding sequence is TGTGCCAGCAGTTACCGTCTAGCGGGTAATGAGCAGTTCTTC. Encoded protein: CASSYRLAGNEQFF.

V usage is TRBV27 and J usage is TRBJ1-1, with D hard to call. Trimming stripped 0 bases from V and 5 bases from J, with 13 bases between. CDR1 is MNHEY, CDR2 SMNVEV, per germline (reference sequence). This CDR3 region has 15 residues. The CDR3 protein is CASSLSAGGETEAFF. In DNA form, the CDR3 reads TGTGCCAGCAGTTTATCGGCAGGAGGAGAGACTGAAGCTTTCTTT.

The V and J genes are TRBV6-1 and TRBJ2-7; D call uncertain. The germline gives CDR1 MNHNS, CDR2 SASEGT. The CDR3 is made up of 11 amino acids. V was pared by 7 bases and J by 3 bases, with 7 bases between. CDR3 sequence: CASKYGYEQYF. CDR3 nucleotide sequence: TGTGCCAGCAAATACGGCTACGAGCAGTACTTC.

The gene calls are TRBV23-1 and TRBJ2-7, with TRBD2 as a possible D gene (6 bases). TRBV23-1 has ORF status, its function being uncertain. CDR3 size: 12 residues. V was shortened by 2 bases and J by 9 bases, with 11 bases between the two germline ends. The CDR3 protein is CASSQALGGQYF. The CDR3 DNA is TGCGCCAGCAGTCAAGCCCTCGGGGGGCAGTACTTC.

CDR3 nucleotide sequence: TGTGCCAGCAGCTTAGGGGTAGCGGGAGGGTTTGAGCAGTTCTTC. As protein: CASSLGVAGGFEQFF. The chain has TRBV7-7 and TRBJ2-1, with 11 bases aligning to TRBD2. The germline gives CDR1 SSHAT, CDR2 FNYEAQ (reference sequence). The CDR3 is 15 residues long. With V trimmed by 1 base and J by 9 bases, 5 bases remained unmatched.

This clone was counted once. V gene TRBV25-1 combines with J gene TRBJ2-5; 11 bases line up with TRBD2. The CDR3 loop spans 15 amino acids. The J segment lost 3 bases and the V segment lost 5 bases, leaving 5 bases of the junction unmatched. Per the germline V gene, CDR1 is MGHDK and CDR2 is SYGVNS. The CDR3 reads CASSYTGLAEETQYF. Written as DNA, the CDR3 is TGTGCCAGCAGTTATACGGGACTAGCGGAAGAGACCCAGTACTTC.

This clone was seen just once. Germline and junction disagree at one end, which may indicate a read error. The V call is TRBV13, the J call TRBJ1-1, with D possibly being TRBD1 (6 bases). The CDR3 covers 15 residues. In germline, CDR1 is PRHDT, CDR2 FYEKMQ (reference sequence). The CDR3: CASSLGTNLNTEAFF. Written as DNA, the CDR3 is TGTGCCAGCAGCCTAGGGACAAACCTGAACACTGAAGCTTTCTTT.

The chain recombines TRBV4-1 with TRBJ1-4; TRBD1 aligns across 7 bases. This CDR3 comprises 14 residues. The V gene end was trimmed by 4 bases and the J gene end by 7 bases; junction bases not matched to a gene: 6. Per germline, CDR1 MGHRA and CDR2 YSYEKL. The CDR3 loop reads CASSPQGGGEKLFF. CDR3 in DNA: TGCGCCAGCAGCCCGCAGGGGGGCGGTGAAAAACTGTTTTTT.